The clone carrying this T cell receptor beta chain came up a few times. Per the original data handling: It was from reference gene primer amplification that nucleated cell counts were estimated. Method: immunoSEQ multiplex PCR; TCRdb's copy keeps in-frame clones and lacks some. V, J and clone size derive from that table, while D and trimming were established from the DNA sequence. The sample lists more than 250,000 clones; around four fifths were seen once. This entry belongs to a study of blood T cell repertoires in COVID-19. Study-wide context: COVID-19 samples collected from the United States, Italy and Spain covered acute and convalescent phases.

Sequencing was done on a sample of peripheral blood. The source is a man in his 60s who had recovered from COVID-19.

The CDR3 is CASRRQSGYTF. The CDR3 bases are TGTGCCAGCAGAAGACAATCGGGCTACACCTTC. V and J are TRBV6-5 and TRBJ1-2, with D hard to call. This CDR3 is built from 11 residues. V lost 6 bases, J lost 8 bases, and 10 bases lay in between. CDR1 is MNHEY, CDR2 SVGAGI, per germline.